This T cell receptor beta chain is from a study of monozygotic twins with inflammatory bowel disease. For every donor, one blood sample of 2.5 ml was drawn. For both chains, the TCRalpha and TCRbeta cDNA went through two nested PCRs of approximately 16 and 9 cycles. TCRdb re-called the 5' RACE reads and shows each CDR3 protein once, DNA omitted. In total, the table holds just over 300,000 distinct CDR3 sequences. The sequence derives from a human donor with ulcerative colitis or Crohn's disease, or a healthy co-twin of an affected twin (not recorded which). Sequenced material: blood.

This CDR3 is CASSLSFAATYEQYF. The chain combines TRBV27 with TRBJ2-7. This CDR3 has 15 residues. Germline-derived CDR1 and CDR2 are MNHEY and SMNVEV (reference sequence).